A selection of T cell receptor beta chains follows, all from one sample in a study of response to subunit inactivated influenza vaccine. TCRdb re-called the RT-PCR reads with MiXCR, one entry per CDR3 protein. The data hold about 570,000 distinct CDR3 sequences, with approximately 10% observed a single time. This sample also belongs to another study, concerning T cells expressing NK-cell markers.

The sequencing here drew on PBMCs from blood, taken on the day of vaccination. The receptors were gathered from a man over 45 who received an inactivated influenza vaccine. Both conserved end residues are trimmed from each CDR3. The order of the fields is V gene, clone size, CDR3 protein. Not all rows give a size; the values are once, few, many and, for expanded clones, a class.

V gene: TRBV7-3; clone size: .; CDR3 protein: ASSSDNYNEQF
V gene: TRBV29-1; clone size: many; CDR3 protein: SPCPGG
V gene: TRBV7-2; clone size: few; CDR3 protein: ASSLVSGGGNEQF
V gene: TRBV5-1; clone size: few; CDR3 protein: ASSLRDRYYEQY
V gene: TRBV7-2; clone size: few; CDR3 protein: ASRQDSNEKLF
V gene: TRBV5-1; clone size: few; CDR3 protein: ASSRDPFDNEQF
V gene: TRBV11-2; clone size: few; CDR3 protein: ASSPTPGRRSTGELF
V gene: TRBV3-1; clone size: few; CDR3 protein: ASSRQGGFYNEQF
V gene: TRBV5-1; clone size: few; CDR3 protein: ASSGEQGSATNEKLF
V gene: TRBV20-1; clone size: .; CDR3 protein: SAVRDTYNEQF
V gene: TRBV4-1; clone size: .; CDR3 protein: ASSQTIQGAYQETQY
V gene: TRBV12-3/TRBV12-4; clone size: .; CDR3 protein: ASSPRVAGGITDTQY
V gene: TRBV15; clone size: few; CDR3 protein: ATSLYPNQPQH
V gene: TRBV15; clone size: .; CDR3 protein: ATSREKTSRDTQY
V gene: TRBV3-1; clone size: .; CDR3 protein: AGSQDGGPSTDTQY
V gene: TRBV12-3/TRBV12-4; clone size: few; CDR3 protein: ASSVQGYSNQPQH
V gene: TRBV28; clone size: few; CDR3 protein: ASSGAGGSYNEQF
V gene: TRBV6-1; clone size: .; CDR3 protein: ASSVARYNEQF
V gene: TRBV10-1; clone size: .; CDR3 protein: ASSESRLAGISTDTQY
V gene: TRBV4-3; clone size: few; CDR3 protein: ASSQAIRTGETQY
V gene: TRBV28; clone size: .; CDR3 protein: ASSLLGRGSNQPQH
V gene: TRBV11-1; clone size: .; CDR3 protein: ASSLVSGGEQF
V gene: TRBV20-1; clone size: .; CDR3 protein: SASRTASGSFNEQF
V gene: TRBV5-1; clone size: many; CDR3 protein: ASSLDAGTGEQY
V gene: TRBV20-1; clone size: few; CDR3 protein: SATREGGGDTDTQY
V gene: TRBV2; clone size: few; CDR3 protein: GAGADNEQF
V gene: TRBV12-3/TRBV12-4; clone size: many; CDR3 protein: ASSFQAGNSPLH
V gene: TRBV5-1; clone size: many; CDR3 protein: ASSLAGVSSAF
V gene: TRBV7-9; clone size: .; CDR3 protein: ASSSGWTVGYNEQF
V gene: TRBV27; clone size: many; CDR3 protein: ASSLYGQADTQY
V gene: TRBV28; clone size: few; CDR3 protein: ASSPPRDPNEQY
V gene: TRBV25-1; clone size: .; CDR3 protein: ASSEVEKLF
V gene: TRBV27; clone size: .; CDR3 protein: ASSHASGSSYNEQF